The 26 T cell receptor beta chains reported below all come from one sample, sequenced in a study of identical twins. TCRdb passed the 5' RACE reads through MiXCR, listing each CDR3 protein once. This sample has 1.5 million to 2 million distinct CDR3 sequences, with roughly a third found just once. The specimen sequenced was cord blood. The receptors were gathered from a newborn girl in good health.

This clonotype was seen at least ten times. J is TRBJ2-5 and V is TRBV18; weak D call: TRBD1 (6 bases). The V end lost 1 base, the J end lost 5 bases, and 8 bases lay between the germline ends. Germline V gene sequence: CDR1 KGHSH, CDR2 LQKENI. The CDR3 sequence is 13 residues long. The CDR3 bases are TGTGCCAGCTCACCACGTCAGGGGGAGACCCAGTACTTC. Translation: CASSPRQGETQYF.

This clonotype was counted between two and nine times. The chain carries TRBV7-2 and TRBJ2-1; no firm D call. Germline V gene sequence: CDR1 SGHTA, CDR2 FQGNSA. V was trimmed by 3 bases and J by 2 bases, leaving 14 bases between them. CDR3 length: 16 residues. The CDR3, as DNA: TGTGCCAGCAGCTTGGGATCCGGAAGCCCCTACAATGAGCAGTTCTTC. This encodes CASSLGSGSPYNEQFF.

In this sample, this clonotype turned up a few times. A read error may account for a junction end that differs from germline. The chain combines TRBV12-3 or TRBV12-4 with TRBJ2-7; D remains unclear. The CDR3 has 8 residues. The CDR3 nucleotides are TGCCCCTCCTACGAGCAGTACTTC. Residues: CPSYEQYF.

The chain carries TRBV6-5 and TRBJ2-1; D remains ambiguous. The CDR3 consists of 12 residues. CDR1 is MNHEY, CDR2 SVGAGI, per germline. The V and J ends lost 9 bases and 0 bases respectively, with 6 bases between them. DNA of the CDR3: TGTGCCAGGGCAGGCTCCTACAATGAGCAGTTCTTC. It codes for CARAGSYNEQFF.

This clonotype has a handful of counts. The chain couples TRBV27 to TRBJ2-1; 7 bases map to TRBD2. Germline trimming cut 7 bases from V and 3 bases from J; bases unmatched to any gene: 9. The CDR3 runs 15 residues. Germline assignment: CDR1 MNHEY and CDR2 SMNVEV (reference sequence). The DNA of the CDR3 is TGTGCCAGCATTGCACAGCGGGACCTCTACAATGAGCAGTTCTTC. It is translated as CASIAQRDLYNEQFF.

The chain carries TRBV12-3 or TRBV12-4 and TRBJ2-3, with TRBD2 identical over 11 bases. This CDR3 spans 15 amino acids. V shed 5 bases, J shed 5 bases, and the junction held 6 bases outside the gene matches. The CDR3 protein is CASSRRLAGLDTQYF. CDR3 DNA sequence: TGTGCCAGCAGTAGGCGACTAGCGGGATTAGATACGCAGTATTTT.

CDR3 bases: TGTGCCAGCAGTTACTCGATCTTTAGCGGGAGGGCCTTCCCCTCTGGGGCCAACGTCCTGACTTTC. This translates into CASSYSIFSGRAFPSGANVLTF. V gene TRBV6-2 or TRBV6-3 combines with J gene TRBJ2-6; 11 bases agree with TRBD2. Germline-derived CDR1 and CDR2 are MNHEY and SVGEGT. Trimming cost V 0 bases and J 0 bases; bases outside gene matches: 13. The CDR3 length is 22 residues.

A few counts support this clonotype. This chain uses TRBV28 with TRBJ2-1; D not resolved. From germline, CDR1 is MDHEN and CDR2 SYDVKM. Trimming pared 1 base from V and 12 bases from J, leaving 7 bases between. This CDR3 is built from 11 residues. Here the CDR3 DNA reads TGTGCCAGCAGTTTATCGGCGCGGCAGTTCTTC. Its protein is CASSLSARQFF.

The chain employs TRBV20-1 and TRBJ2-3, with D possibly TRBD1 on 7 matching bases. The CDR3 length is 13 residues. Trimming took off 7 bases at V and 6 bases at J, with 17 bases between the two ends. Germline V gives CDR1 DFQATT, CDR2 SNEGSKA (reference sequence). CDR3 sequence (DNA): TGCAGTGTCCGACAGGGAGGAGGGGATACGCAGTATTTT. This translates into CSVRQGGGDTQYF.

This clonotype has a count of ten or more. The V gene is TRBV12-3 or TRBV12-4, the J gene TRBJ2-7, with D maybe TRBD1 (6 bases). The CDR3 runs 15 residues. V dropped 5 bases and J dropped 0 bases, with 14 bases sitting between them. CDR3 sequence reads: CASSPSHRVSYEQYF. CDR3 coding DNA: TGTGCCAGCAGTCCCAGTCACAGGGTCTCCTACGAGCAGTACTTC.

This chain joins TRBV5-1 and TRBJ2-5, with D possibly TRBD2 on 6 matching bases. Looked up from germline, CDR1 is SGHRS and CDR2 is YFSETQ. This CDR3 is built from 15 residues. The germline V and J ends were trimmed by 0 bases and 11 bases, with 20 bases remaining between them. CDR3 sequence: CASSLGGRRYNEQYF. The CDR3, as DNA: TGCGCCAGCAGCTTGGGTGGGAGGCGTTACAATGAGCAGTACTTC.

Only a few counts were recorded for this clonotype. V and J are TRBV5-5 and TRBJ2-4; D unresolved. The assigned J gene may be wrong: the sequence end matches TRBJ2-7 better. The germline gives CDR1 SGHKS, CDR2 YYEKEE (reference sequence). This CDR3 is 14 amino acids long. In nucleotides, the CDR3 is TGTGCCAGCAGCTCAGGAACAGCCCTAGTCGAGCAGTACTTC. This codes for CASSSGTALVEQYF.

The chain links TRBV20-1 to TRBJ1-2; D might be TRBD1 (5 bases). The CDR3 has 15 amino acids. The V gene's germline CDR1 is DFQATT and CDR2 SNEGSKA (reference sequence). Trimming stripped 7 bases from V and 5 bases from J, with 23 bases between. The CDR3 bases are TGCAGTGGTAGTCACCTCAGGGTCGACCCATATGGCTACACCTTC. It specifies CSGSHLRVDPYGYTF.

The rearrangement links TRBV6-1 to TRBJ1-4, with D unresolved. The CDR3 has 13 residues. Trimming removed 4 bases from V and 5 bases from J, with 8 bases in between. Germline CDR1 reads MNHNS; CDR2 reads SASEGT. The CDR3 region has the DNA TGTGCCAGCAGTGTAGGCACCAATGAAAAACTGTTTTTT. It is translated as CASSVGTNEKLFF.

The V and J genes are TRBV27 and TRBJ2-5; perhaps D is TRBD1 or TRBD2 (5 bases each). Germline assignment: CDR1 MNHEY and CDR2 SMNVEV (reference sequence). V was cut by 6 bases and J by 3 bases, with 14 bases left in between. The CDR3 extends over 14 amino acids. CDR3 sequence reads: CASSPLGEKETQYF. CDR3 DNA sequence: TGTGCCAGCAGCCCACTAGGGGAAAAAGAGACCCAGTACTTC.

This clonotype has a handful of counts. CDR3 region: CSAYPLEPTNEKLFF. CDR3 DNA sequence: TGCAGTGCTTACCCCCTGGAACCAACTAATGAAAAACTGTTTTTT. The chain combines TRBV20-1 with TRBJ1-4; D unclear. Germline V gives CDR1 DFQATT, CDR2 SNEGSKA (reference sequence). Trimming removed 5 bases from V and 0 bases from J, with 13 bases in between. This CDR3 is built from 15 residues.

A few counts support this clonotype. The chain recombines TRBV21-1 with TRBJ2-3; the table calls TRBD1, which could not be checked here. TRBV21-1 is an annotated pseudogene. The CDR3 sequence is 17 residues long. CDR3 amino acids: CASSKRKGADGTDTQYF. The CDR3 DNA reads TGTGCCAGCAGCAAACGGAAAGGGGCGGACGGCACAGATACGCAGTATTTT.

Comment on this clonotype: One end of the junction varies from germline; a read error may be responsible. The rearrangement joins TRBV24-1 to TRBJ2-3; D is possibly TRBD2 (7 bases). The CDR3 sequence is 17 residues long. Germline-derived CDR1 and CDR2 are KGHDR and SFDVKD. The CDR3 DNA is TGTGCCACCAGTGATCTCCCGCGGGGCGGGGGCACAGATGCGCAGTATTTT. This translates into CATSDLPRGGGTDAQYF.

In its sample, this clonotype was seen a few times. The chain recombines TRBV6-5 with TRBJ2-7, with a possible D match to TRBD2 (6 bases). The CDR3 runs 15 residues. V shed 6 bases and J shed 3 bases, with 18 bases lying between them. Germline CDR1 is MNHEY and CDR2 is SVGAGI. CDR3: CASSLVPPTSYEQYF. Here the CDR3 DNA reads TGTGCCAGCAGCTTAGTCCCGCCGACTAGCTACGAGCAGTACTTC.

The chain links TRBV27 to TRBJ2-1, with 13 bases lining up with TRBD2. V was pared by 5 bases and J by 3 bases, with 7 bases of the junction left unmatched. Germline CDR1 MNHEY, CDR2 SMNVEV (reference sequence). CDR3 length equals 17 residues. The CDR3 loop reads CASSPGTSGALYNEQFF. The CDR3 DNA sequence: TGTGCCAGCAGTCCCGGGACTAGCGGGGCCCTCTACAATGAGCAGTTCTTC.

CDR3: CSARDRPFRGANVLTF. CDR3 nucleotide sequence: TGCAGTGCTAGAGATCGGCCGTTTCGTGGGGCCAACGTCCTGACTTTC. The rearrangement uses TRBV20-1 and TRBJ2-6; no firm D call. CDR1 DFQATT and CDR2 SNEGSKA come from the germline V gene (reference sequence). V lost 0 bases and J lost 3, with 12 bases in between. The CDR3 is made up of 16 amino acids.

This sequence joins TRBV20-1 and TRBJ1-5; 8 bases align to TRBD1. V lost 4 bases to trimming and J lost 3 bases; unmatched junction nucleotides: 2. The CDR3 has 13 amino acids. The germline CDR1 and CDR2 sequences are DFQATT and SNEGSKA (reference sequence). DNA of the CDR3: TGCAGTGCTAAGGACAGGGCCAATCAGCCCCAGCATTTT. Its protein is CSAKDRANQPQHF.

This clonotype was counted between two and nine times. V and J are TRBV3-1 and TRBJ2-5; no definite D call. The length of the CDR3 is 12 residues. Trimming shortened V by 5 bases and J by 11 bases, and 15 bases separated the two germline ends. The germline V gene encodes CDR1 LGHDT and CDR2 YNNKEL (reference sequence). The CDR3 is CASSYSWSEQYF. The CDR3 nucleotides read TGTGCCAGCAGCTACTCCTGGAGTGAGCAGTACTTC.

This sequence joins TRBV12-3 or TRBV12-4 and TRBJ2-3; a weak D match, TRBD2 (5 bases). CDR3 size: 16 residues. V lost 1 base to trimming and J lost 1 base, with 12 bases between them. CDR3 nucleotides: TGTGCCAGCAGTTTAGTGTACCGGGGAGGCACAGATACGCAGTATTTT. This gives the protein CASSLVYRGGTDTQYF.

This rearrangement joins TRBV12-3 or TRBV12-4 to TRBJ2-1, with no clear D. Trimming stripped 0 bases from V and 0 bases from J, with 12 bases between. The CDR3 is 17 amino acids. CDR3: CASSLAQSVSSYNEQFF. As DNA, the CDR3 is TGTGCCAGCAGTTTAGCGCAGAGCGTAAGCTCCTACAATGAGCAGTTCTTC.

A word on this clonotype: This could be a read error, since a much larger clone is one nucleotide away. V usage is TRBV29-1 and J usage is TRBJ1-2, with D unresolved. The CDR3 is 12 amino acids. The V gene's germline CDR1 is SQVTM and CDR2 ANQGSEA. In DNA, the CDR3 is TGCAGCGTTGAAGAATCCGGGTATGGCCACACCTTC. Translation gives CSVEESGYGHTF.